This TCR beta chain was sequenced for a study of T cell responses to AZD1222 COVID-19 vaccine. Regarding the study as a whole: Donors skewed white British and female; clonal diversity was possibly underestimated. At study baseline, merely several AZD1222 recipients were seropositive. After two AZD1222 doses, spike-specific TCR breadth and depth rose versus day 0.

Worth noting for this clone: Its antigen is as yet unknown.

Germline CDR1 is MNHEY and CDR2 is SMNVEV (reference sequence). Losses at the gene ends were 5 bases for V and 14 bases for J; bases not matched to a gene: 12. The CDR3 runs to 15 residues. Using immunoSEQ multiplex PCR, the repertoire was profiled, and TCRdb retains in-frame clones only, with some absent. The sample yields some 150,000 clones, more than 85% seen once. The TCR originated in an adult who received the AZD1222 COVID-19 vaccine. The sample consisted of peripheral blood, taken 28 days after the second AZD1222 dose. The J gene is TRBJ1-6, the V gene TRBV27; 10 bases are shared with TRBD1. The CDR3 bases are TGTGCCAGCAGTGACGGGACAGGGGAAGCAAGGGCCCTCCACTTT. Its translation: CASSDGTGEARALHF.